The T cell receptor beta chain under discussion was sequenced for a study of persistence of HIV-infected CD4 T cells. About this clone: Its antigen is not known.

Cells were stimulated with CMV-infected fibroblast lysates at about 10 ug/mL. Sorted nonresponding memory CD4+ T cells were CD40L-negative, CD69-negative, CD45RO-high. The immunoSEQ assay was version 4, run in survey mode. Using immunoSEQ multiplex PCR, the repertoire was profiled, and TCRdb retains in-frame clones only, with some absent. This sample has tens of thousands of clones, with about four fifths found just once. Specimen: CD4+ T cells sorted from PBMCs after 18-hour stimulation, collected from a patient who received antiretroviral therapy. The clonotype comes from an adult woman with HIV who was CMV-seropositive.

DNA for the CDR3: TGTGCCTGGGGCGGCGGGGAGTACAATGAGCAGTTCTTC. Its translation is CAWGGGEYNEQFF. The rearrangement uses TRBV30 and TRBJ2-1, with D maybe TRBD2 (6 bases). CDR1 is GTSNPN and CDR2 is SVGIG in the germline V gene (reference sequence). Trimming took off 5 bases at V and 4 bases at J, with 12 bases between the two ends. The CDR3 extends over 13 amino acids.